Presented here are 7 T cell receptor beta chains from one specimen sequenced in a study of T-cell reconstitution after alpha-beta-depleted transplantation in children. This sample's TCRbeta library carried unique molecular identifier barcodes. Each CDR3 protein is one row after TCRdb ran MiXCR on the PCR reads. The sample shows 150,000 to 250,000 distinct CDR3 sequences, 6.3% of them seen only once. Here the sequenced sample was PBMCs, taken before TCRalphabeta/CD19-depleted stem cell transplant. The receptor set was obtained from a girl under three years old with combined immunodeficiency, due to receive a stem cell transplant.

Many counts were recorded for this clonotype. This chain connects TRBV12-3 or TRBV12-4 to TRBJ2-1; D is unresolved. V was clipped by 1 base and J by 4 bases, with 17 bases between them. CDR3 length: 17 amino acids. CDR3 bases: TGTGCCAGCAGTTTAGGGTACGCCCCGTTGGGGTACAATGAGCAGTTCTTC. Amino acids: CASSLGYAPLGYNEQFF.

This clonotype was recorded at least ten times. V gene TRBV6-2 or TRBV6-3 combines with J gene TRBJ2-1, with TRBD2 matching 8 bases. Germline CDR1 and CDR2: MNHEY and SVGEGT. J was trimmed by 2 bases and V by 8 bases; bases with no gene match: 5. The CDR3 loop spans 14 amino acids. The CDR3 is CASFAGGAYNEQFF. The CDR3, as DNA: TGTGCCAGCTTCGCGGGGGGTGCCTACAATGAGCAGTTCTTC.

This clonotype occurred a few times. The V gene is TRBV28, the J gene TRBJ2-5; D may be TRBD2 (5 bases). This CDR3 is built from 15 residues. Germline loops: CDR1 MDHEN, CDR2 SYDVKM. V was clipped by 4 bases and J by 8 bases, with 20 bases between them. CDR3 nucleotides: TGTGCCAGCAGTTCCCCTCCCAGAACGAGCGGAACCCAGTACTTC. Translation gives CASSSPPRTSGTQYF.

This clonotype appeared many times. V is TRBV6-2 or TRBV6-3 and J is TRBJ2-5, with 8 positions matching TRBD1. This CDR3 has 15 residues. The germline V gene has CDR1 MNHEY and CDR2 SVGEGT. V shed 6 bases, J shed 4 bases, and the junction held 10 bases outside the gene matches. The CDR3 reads CASSLDRAVGETQYF. CDR3 coding DNA: TGTGCCAGCAGCTTGGACAGGGCAGTTGGAGAGACCCAGTACTTC.

This clonotype was detected many times. V usage is TRBV6-2 or TRBV6-3 and J usage is TRBJ1-1; maybe TRBD1 (5 bases). The CDR3 is made up of 15 amino acids. CDR1 and CDR2 (germline): MNHEY, SVGEGT. V was pared by 8 bases and J by 2 bases, with 18 bases between. In nucleotides, the CDR3 is TGTGCCAGCGTCGCGCGGGACCGCCCAAACACTGAAGCTTTCTTT. Its protein product is CASVARDRPNTEAFF.

This clonotype was seen repeatedly, ten times or more. The CDR3 sequence is CASSPPKAGRMTGELFF. The CDR3, as DNA: TGTGCCAGCTCACCACCGAAGGCGGGGAGAATGACCGGGGAGCTGTTTTTT. The V and J genes are TRBV18 and TRBJ2-2, with D perhaps matching TRBD2 (6 bases). The CDR3 has 17 amino acids. Trimming removed 0 bases from V and 5 bases from J, with 16 bases in between. In germline, CDR1 is KGHSH, CDR2 LQKENI. Supplemented by reference TRBV18 and TRBJ2-2, the full variable domain reads NAGVMQNPRHLVRRRGQEARLRCSPMKGHSHVYWYRQLPEEGLKFMVYLQKENIIDESGMPKERFSAEFPKEGPSILRIQQVVRGDSAAYFCASSPPKAGRMTGELFFGEGSRLTVL.

This clonotype was picked up many times. The chain joins TRBV27 to TRBJ2-7; D may correspond to TRBD1 or TRBD2 (5 bases each). The CDR3 loop spans 15 amino acids. V shed 3 bases and J shed 4 bases, with 16 bases lying between them. Germline CDR1 reads MNHEY; CDR2 reads SMNVEV (reference sequence). The CDR3 coding sequence is TGTGCCAGCAGTTTCCGGACGGGGCCCCTTTACGAGCAGTACTTC. The encoded protein is CASSFRTGPLYEQYF.